This TCR beta chain is from a study of CD8+CD57+ T cells in acquired aplastic anemia. Overall study context: DNA per sorted CD4+ or CD8+ sample ranged about 0.19 to 30 ug, averaging about 3 ug.

TCR beta VDJ and CDR3 profiling used genomic DNA as template. TCRdb reprocessed the reads via MiXCR and lists one record per CDR3 protein. The sample includes some 150,000 distinct CDR3 sequences, about 45% of them seen just once. This clonotype was observed many times. Its target is unknown. It was patients with CD8+CD57+ cell expansion by flow cytometry who were chosen for sequencing. Findings of the study overall: Shared by patients and controls, 25 to 35 CD8+ CDR3s were abundant in patients. Patients did not significantly differ from controls in CD8+ Simpson's diversity.

The V end lost 0 bases, the J end lost 2 bases, and 10 bases lay between the germline ends. This CDR3 has 15 amino acids. Per the germline V gene, CDR1 is LNHNV and CDR2 is YYDKDF (reference sequence). The sequenced sample was sorted CD4+, CD8+, or CD8+CD57+ T cells (not recorded which) from PBMCs. The TCR was taken from a human donor with aplastic anemia. V gene TRBV15 combines with J gene TRBJ1-1; D is unresolved. The chain's CDR3 is CATSREKGVNTEAFF. The DNA of the CDR3 is TGTGCCACCAGCAGAGAGAAGGGAGTAAACACTGAAGCTTTCTTT.